What follows are 2 T cell receptor beta chains derived from one specimen sequenced in a study of T cell changes during pregnancy in multiple sclerosis (dated by TCRdb to about 2019). Preparation of the library involved the immunoSEQ multiplex PCR assay. Not all clones reach the TCRdb copy of this immuneACCESS table, which keeps in-frame sequences only. Checked studies attribute under half of the gap to unresolved V genes and leave the rest unexplained. The sample table lists 65,000 to 95,000 clones, roughly 90% of them with a count of one. Approximately 1.9% of the sample is in the top ten clones. The sample here was peripheral blood, taken before pregnancy. These receptors were collected from a female donor with multiple sclerosis, enrolled in a pregnancy study.

The chain's CDR3 is CASSLTEMNTEAFF. Written as DNA, the CDR3 is TGTGCCAGCAGCTTGACAGAGATGAACACTGAAGCTTTCTTT. The V call is TRBV5-4, the J call TRBJ1-1; D ambiguous. The CDR3 consists of 14 residues. V was clipped by 1 base and J by 0 bases, with 7 bases between them. The germline V gene has CDR1 SGHNT and CDR2 YYREEE (reference sequence).

This chain uses TRBV4-1 with TRBJ1-2; TRBD1 aligns across 8 bases. This CDR3 is 15 amino acids long. The J segment lost 7 bases and the V segment lost 4 bases, leaving 11 bases of the junction unmatched. The germline V gene has CDR1 MGHRA and CDR2 YSYEKL. The CDR3 sequence is CASSPNPDRATGYTF. The CDR3, as DNA: TGCGCCAGCAGCCCGAACCCGGACAGGGCTACTGGCTACACCTTC.